This T cell receptor beta chain emerged from a study of blood T cell repertoires in COVID-19. This CDR3 region has 15 residues. V dropped 5 bases and J dropped 5 bases, with 16 bases sitting between them. Germline CDR1 SEHNR, CDR2 FQNEAQ (reference sequence). Sequencing used immunoSEQ multiplex PCR; TCRdb keeps in-frame clones, though not all of them. The table lists about 240,000 clones, 82% of them singletons, with around 12% in the top ten. Sequenced sample: peripheral blood. V and J are TRBV7-9 and TRBJ2-1, with D unclear. The sequence was obtained from a woman aged 60 to 75 with active or convalescent COVID-19. The CDR3 coding sequence is TGTGCCAGCAGCCCAAGTAGTTCAATTGACAATGAGCAGTTCTTC. Translation gives CASSPSSSIDNEQFF.